One and the same sample provided the 23 T cell receptor beta chains below, sequenced in a study of T cell repertoires in cytomegalovirus infection. TCRdb passed the reads through MiXCR, listing each CDR3 protein once. The sample lists a few hundred thousand distinct CDR3 sequences, over 7.5% seen once, with approximately 4.5% in the top ten. Source material: PBMCs. The receptors originated from a human donor in good health (CMV status not recorded). Some clones in this sample may be carry-over from other donors' samples.

The sample holds a few counts of this clonotype. The chain links TRBV5-6 to TRBJ2-5, with D unresolved. Germline assignment: CDR1 SGHDT and CDR2 YYEEEE. The CDR3 sequence is 13 residues long. V shed 2 bases and J shed 3 bases, with 8 bases lying between them. The CDR3 protein is CASSFVGKETQYF. The CDR3 DNA follows: TGTGCCAGCAGCTTTGTGGGGAAAGAGACCCAGTACTTC.

The rearrangement links TRBV7-8 to TRBJ2-6, with TRBD1 as a possible D gene (6 bases). Germline values: CDR1 SGHVS, CDR2 FQNEAQ. Trimming removed 2 bases from V and 1 base from J, with 9 bases in between. CDR3 length: 16 amino acids. Here the CDR3 reads CASSLRTASGANVLTF. CDR3 sequence (DNA): TGTGCCAGCAGCTTACGGACAGCTTCTGGGGCCAACGTCCTGACTTTC.

In its sample, this clonotype was seen many times. The genes are TRBV6-4 and TRBJ2-2, with D perhaps matching TRBD2 (5 bases). V gave up 0 bases and J gave up 0 bases, with 11 bases separating them. Germline CDR1 MRHNA, CDR2 SNTAGT. This CDR3 is built from 17 residues. The CDR3 DNA sequence: TGTGCCAGCAGTGACTCTTTCCGGGGAGCGAACACCGGGGAGCTGTTTTTT. Its protein product is CASSDSFRGANTGELFF.

The chain recombines TRBV7-2 with TRBJ1-1; D unclear. There are 14 residues in the CDR3. V was clipped by 5 bases and J by 3 bases, with 13 bases between them. CDR1 is SGHTA, CDR2 FQGNSA, per germline. This chain's CDR3 is CASSTRAVDTEAFF. CDR3 bases: TGTGCCAGCAGCACCCGGGCCGTTGACACTGAAGCTTTCTTT. Full variable domain (remainder filled in from reference TRBV7-2 and TRBJ1-1): GAGVSQSPSNKVTEKGKDVELRCDPISGHTALYWYRQSLGQGLEFLIYFQGNSAPDKSGLPSDRFSAERTGGSVSTLTIQRTQQEDSAVYLCASSTRAVDTEAFFGQGTRLTVV.

The chain employs TRBV7-2 and TRBJ2-5; 13 nucleotides align to TRBD2. The CDR3 has 16 amino acids. V lost 6 bases to trimming and J lost 6 bases; unmatched junction nucleotides: 10. CDR1 SGHTA and CDR2 FQGNSA come from the germline V gene. CDR3 bases: TGTGCCAGCAGTCCTGGACTAGCGGGAGCATTAAAGACCCAGTACTTC. This codes for CASSPGLAGALKTQYF.

The chain employs TRBV7-2 and TRBJ1-1, with D perhaps TRBD1 (5 bases). The CDR3 consists of 16 residues. The V end was cut by 1 base, the J end by 1 base, with 13 bases between. The germline CDR1 and CDR2 sequences are SGHTA and FQGNSA. CDR3 protein: CASSLEGRVGNTEAFF. In DNA, the CDR3 is TGTGCCAGCAGCTTAGAGGGGCGGGTCGGGAACACTGAAGCTTTCTTT.

The chain carries TRBV29-1 and TRBJ2-1, with 7 bases lining up with TRBD2. The CDR3 is made up of 14 amino acids. V lost 3 bases to trimming and J lost 3 bases; unmatched junction nucleotides: 5. Germline CDR1 reads SQVTM; CDR2 reads ANQGSEA. CDR3 amino acids: CSVEGGSGYNEQFF. The CDR3 region has the DNA TGCAGCGTTGAGGGGGGGAGCGGCTACAATGAGCAGTTCTTC.

This clonotype was picked up many times. This sequence joins TRBV7-9 and TRBJ1-6; tentative D call: TRBD1 (5 bases). Per the germline V gene, CDR1 is SEHNR and CDR2 is FQNEAQ (reference sequence). This CDR3 is 14 amino acids long. V was pared by 3 bases and J by 10 bases, with 13 bases between. CDR3 sequence reads: CASSFGRVGSPLHF. The CDR3 DNA sequence: TGTGCCAGCAGCTTTGGCAGGGTCGGATCACCCCTCCACTTT.

This clonotype came up many times. The rearrangement joins TRBV19 to TRBJ2-1; D unresolved. This CDR3 has 14 amino acids. The V gene's germline CDR1 is LNHDA and CDR2 SQIVND (reference sequence). Trimming took off 2 bases at V and 7 bases at J, with 12 bases between the two ends. The CDR3 loop reads CASSINARRNEQFF. CDR3 nucleotides: TGTGCCAGTAGTATAAATGCCAGGCGGAATGAGCAGTTCTTC.

The chain employs TRBV18 and TRBJ2-1; 7 nucleotides align to TRBD1. Germline CDR1 and CDR2: KGHSH and LQKENI. This CDR3 is built from 14 residues. After removal of 3 bases from V and 6 bases from J, the junction contained 5 bases not matched to a gene. CDR3 nucleotides: TGTGCCAGCTCACCTGACAGGGTCCGCAATGAGCAGTTCTTC. Translating gives CASSPDRVRNEQFF.

This clonotype showed up many times. V is TRBV12-3 or TRBV12-4 and J is TRBJ2-1; maybe TRBD2 (6 bases). The CDR3 sequence is 15 residues long. Trimming took off 2 bases at V and 2 bases at J, with 10 bases between the two ends. CDR3 nucleotides: TGTGCCAGCAGTTTATCCCTAGCGACCTACAATGAGCAGTTCTTC. This codes for CASSLSLATYNEQFF.

This clonotype was seen a handful of times. The chain is built from TRBV12-3 or TRBV12-4 and TRBJ2-1, with TRBD2 identical over 7 bases. Unmatched junction bases numbered 9, after V lost 3 bases and J lost 1 base. The CDR3 length is 17 residues. CDR3 coding DNA: TGTGCCAGCAGTTTTCTTGCTTGGCGGGGGTCCTACAATGAGCAGTTCTTC. Its translation: CASSFLAWRGSYNEQFF.

This clonotype has ten or more counts. This chain connects TRBV6-5 to TRBJ2-2, with D perhaps matching TRBD1 (5 bases). This CDR3 has 13 amino acids. The germline V gene has CDR1 MNHEY and CDR2 SVGAGI. V lost 6 bases to trimming and J lost 6 bases, with 11 bases between them. The CDR3 protein is CASRQAVPGELFF. CDR3 in DNA: TGTGCCAGCAGACAGGCTGTCCCCGGGGAGCTGTTTTTT.

This clonotype has only a few counts. V gene TRBV7-6 combines with J gene TRBJ1-1; the D is unclear. Looked up from germline, CDR1 is SGHVS and CDR2 is FNYEAQ. V was clipped by 2 bases and J by 1 base, with 8 bases between them. The CDR3 has 14 residues. CDR3 amino acids: CASSLHGENTEAFF. CDR3 sequence (DNA): TGTGCCAGCAGCTTACACGGGGAGAACACTGAAGCTTTCTTT. Using reference TRBV7-6 and TRBJ1-1 for the parts outside the CDR3, the full variable domain is GAGVSQSPRYKVTKRGQDVALRCDPISGHVSLYWYRQALGQGPEFLTYFNYEAQQDKSGLPNDRFSAERPEGSISTLTIQRTEQRDSAMYRCASSLHGENTEAFFGQGTRLTVV.

The CDR3 DNA reads TGTGCCAGCAACTCCTTTCGGTCTTACGCTTTCTTT. Its translation: CASNSFRSYAFF. This chain links TRBV6-6 with TRBJ1-1; D unclear. The CDR3 loop spans 12 amino acids. V lost 7 bases and J 11 bases, leaving 17 bases between the germline ends. Germline CDR1 and CDR2: MNHNY and SVGAGI (reference sequence).

This clonotype was counted only a few times. V gene TRBV7-2 combines with J gene TRBJ1-2, with TRBD1 matching 9 bases. CDR1 and CDR2 (germline): SGHTA, FQGNSA. The CDR3 has 13 amino acids. J was trimmed by 6 bases and V by 5 bases; bases with no gene match: 4. DNA for the CDR3: TGTGCCAGCAGCCGGGACAGGGTCGATGGCTACACCTTC. Translated: CASSRDRVDGYTF. The full variable domain, its missing parts supplied by reference TRBV7-2 and TRBJ1-2, is GAGVSQSPSNKVTEKGKDVELRCDPISGHTALYWYRQSLGQGLEFLIYFQGNSAPDKSGLPSDRFSAERTGGSVSTLTIQRTQQEDSAVYLCASSRDRVDGYTFGSGTRLTVV.

The chain links TRBV4-2 to TRBJ1-2; TRBD1 matches at 11 bases. Unmatched junction bases numbered 12, after V lost 3 bases and J lost 6 bases. Germline V gives CDR1 LGHNA, CDR2 YNFKEQ. The CDR3 extends over 17 amino acids. The CDR3: CASSQAPGTGGPHGYTF. The CDR3 bases are TGTGCCAGCAGCCAGGCACCCGGGACAGGGGGACCCCATGGCTACACCTTC.

This chain joins TRBV12-3 or TRBV12-4 and TRBJ2-3; 13 bases are a match to TRBD2. The CDR3 length is 19 residues. V shed 7 bases, J shed 5 bases, and the junction held 18 bases outside the gene matches. The CDR3 spells CASTRPQPGLAGTVDTQYF. For the CDR3, the DNA is TGTGCCAGCACCCGACCCCAGCCGGGACTAGCGGGAACGGTAGATACGCAGTATTTT.

At least ten counts were recorded for this clonotype. The DNA for the CDR3 is TGTGCCAGTAGTACGACAGGGCCGCGGGAGACCCAGTACTTC. Protein sequence: CASSTTGPRETQYF. The V call is TRBV19, the J call TRBJ2-5; 7 bases match TRBD1. Germline V CDR1 and CDR2: LNHDA, SQIVND (reference sequence). Trimming took 4 bases from V and 5 from J; bases not matched to a gene: 7. The CDR3 covers 14 residues.

The rearrangement uses TRBV24-1 and TRBJ2-2, with 7 positions matching TRBD2. The J segment lost 4 bases and the V segment lost 2 bases, leaving 9 bases of the junction unmatched. Germline loops: CDR1 KGHDR, CDR2 SFDVKD. The CDR3 is made up of 17 amino acids. The CDR3 loop is CATSDSSGRAITGELFF. The CDR3 DNA reads TGTGCCACCAGTGATTCTTCGGGGAGGGCGATCACCGGGGAGCTGTTTTTT.

This clonotype was seen more than once but under ten times. The chain is built from TRBV4-2 and TRBJ1-3; 8 bases fit TRBD1. CDR3 size: 16 residues. Trimming removed 1 base from V and 0 bases from J; junction bases left unmatched: 2. The germline gives CDR1 LGHNA, CDR2 YNFKEQ. The CDR3 reads CASSQGQGSSGNTIYF. For the CDR3, the DNA is TGTGCCAGCAGCCAAGGACAGGGGAGCTCTGGAAACACCATATATTTT.

In the case of this clonotype: This may arise from a read error, as a much more abundant clone is one base away. This chain uses TRBV7-4 with TRBJ2-6; D not resolved. Germline V gene lookup returns CDR1 SGHVT and CDR2 SQSDAQ. Trimming took off 6 bases at V and 2 bases at J, with 5 bases between the two ends. The CDR3 is 13 amino acids. CDR3 in amino acids: CASRPTGANVLTF. In DNA form, the CDR3 reads TGTGCCAGCAGGCCAACTGGGGCCAACGTCCTGACTTTC.

The gene calls are TRBV12-3 or TRBV12-4 and TRBJ2-3, with 13 bases fitting TRBD2. This CDR3 has 19 residues. V dropped 1 base and J dropped 5; count of bases not matched to a gene: 12. In DNA, the CDR3 is TGTGCCAGCAGTTTAGAGATCCCACTAGCGGGGGGGCTTGAAGATACGCAGTATTTT. Protein product: CASSLEIPLAGGLEDTQYF.